The clone carrying this T cell receptor beta chain was observed at least ten times. No antigen is known for it. Each TCR beta library was made by quantitative 5'-RACE that incorporated molecular barcodes. TCRdb used MiXCR to reprocess the 5' RACE reads, holding one entry per CDR3 protein. The profile shows about 510,000 distinct CDR3 sequences, approximately 5.3% of them singletons. The CDR3 totals 14 residues. Per the germline V gene, CDR1 is LGHNA and CDR2 is YNFKEQ. The germline V and J ends were trimmed by 1 base and 2 bases, with 9 bases remaining between them. The entry originates in a study of CD8 T cells in ankylosing spondylitis. Study-level findings and limits: A TCR beta motif of fewer than ten highly homologous variants seemed to mark ankylosing spondylitis blood. Significantly higher representation of disease-linked clones was reported for matched ankylosing spondylitis synovial fluid.

V is TRBV4-2 and J is TRBJ2-7; a weak D match, TRBD1 (5 bases). The clonotype originates from a male donor with ankylosing spondylitis. Sequencing used blood, either unsorted or a sorted T cell fraction (not recorded which). DNA for the CDR3: TGTGCCAGCAGCCAAGTGGTGGGGCCCTACGAGCAGTACTTC. This codes for CASSQVVGPYEQYF.